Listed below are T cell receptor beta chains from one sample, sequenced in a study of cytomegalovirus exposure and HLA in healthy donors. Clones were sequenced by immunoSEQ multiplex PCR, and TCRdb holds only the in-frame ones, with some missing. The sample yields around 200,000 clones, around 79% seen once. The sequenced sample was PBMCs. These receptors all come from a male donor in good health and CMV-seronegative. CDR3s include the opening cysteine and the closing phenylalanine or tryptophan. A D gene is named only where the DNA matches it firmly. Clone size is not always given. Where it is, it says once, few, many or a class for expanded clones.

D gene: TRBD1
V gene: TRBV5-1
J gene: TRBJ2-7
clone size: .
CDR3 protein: CASSLGQGGEQYF
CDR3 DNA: TGCGCCAGCAGCTTGGGACAGGGGGGCGAGCAGTACTTC

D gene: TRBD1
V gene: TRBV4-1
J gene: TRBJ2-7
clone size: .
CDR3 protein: CASSQSGQGIYEQYF
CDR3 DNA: TGCGCCAGCAGCCAGTCGGGACAGGGCATCTACGAGCAGTACTTC

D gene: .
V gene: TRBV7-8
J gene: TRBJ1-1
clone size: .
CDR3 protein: CASSRPPEQTNTEAFF
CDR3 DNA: TGTGCCAGCAGCCGCCCACCGGAACAGACGAACACTGAAGCTTTCTTT

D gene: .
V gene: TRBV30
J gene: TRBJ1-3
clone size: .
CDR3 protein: CAWSGGQTDSGNTIYF
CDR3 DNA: TGTGCCTGGAGTGGAGGACAGACTGACTCTGGAAACACCATATATTTT

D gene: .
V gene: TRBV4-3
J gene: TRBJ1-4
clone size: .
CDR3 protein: CASSQGGDPNEKLFF
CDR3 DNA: TGCGCCAGCAGCCAAGGGGGGGACCCTAATGAAAAACTGTTTTTT

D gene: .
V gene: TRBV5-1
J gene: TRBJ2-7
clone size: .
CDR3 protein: CASSFPWGGAYSYEQYF
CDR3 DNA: TGCGCCAGCAGCTTTCCCTGGGGCGGGGCGTACTCCTACGAGCAGTACTTC

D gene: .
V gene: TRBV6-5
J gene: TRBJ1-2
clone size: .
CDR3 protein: CASSPGPNYGYTF
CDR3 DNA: TGTGCCAGCAGTCCTGGGCCCAACTATGGCTACACCTTC

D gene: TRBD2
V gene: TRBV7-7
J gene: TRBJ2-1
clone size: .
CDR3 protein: CASSLGPSGTNNEQFF
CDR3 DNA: TGTGCTAGCAGCTTAGGTCCTAGCGGGACCAACAATGAGCAGTTCTTC

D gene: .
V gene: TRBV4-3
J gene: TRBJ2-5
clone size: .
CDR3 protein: CASSQDWPQETQYF
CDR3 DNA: TGCGCCAGCAGCCAAGATTGGCCCCAAGAGACCCAGTACTTC

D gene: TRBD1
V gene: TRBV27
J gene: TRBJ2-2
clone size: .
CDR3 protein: CASSYSGGNTGELFF
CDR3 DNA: TGTGCCAGCAGTTATTCAGGGGGCAACACCGGGGAGCTGTTTTTT

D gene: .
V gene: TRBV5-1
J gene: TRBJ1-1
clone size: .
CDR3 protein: CATIEREDTEAFF
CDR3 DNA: TGCGCCACCATAGAGAGGGAGGACACTGAAGCTTTCTTT

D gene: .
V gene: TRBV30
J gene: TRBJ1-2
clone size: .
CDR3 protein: CAWSPNRVGYGYTF
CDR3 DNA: TGTGCCTGGAGTCCTAACAGGGTGGGGTATGGCTACACCTTC

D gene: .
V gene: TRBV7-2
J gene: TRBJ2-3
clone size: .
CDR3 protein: CASSQQSATPDTQYF
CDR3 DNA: TGTGCCAGCAGTCAACAGTCGGCCACTCCAGATACGCAGTATTTT

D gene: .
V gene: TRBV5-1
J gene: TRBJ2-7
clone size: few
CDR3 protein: CASSARDTSYEQYF
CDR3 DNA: TGCGCCAGCAGCGCCCGGGACACCTCCTACGAGCAGTACTTC

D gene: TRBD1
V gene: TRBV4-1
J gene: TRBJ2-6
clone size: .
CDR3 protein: CASSQGDRYSGANVLTF
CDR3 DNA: TGCGCCAGCAGCCAAGGGGACAGATACTCTGGGGCCAACGTCCTGACTTTC

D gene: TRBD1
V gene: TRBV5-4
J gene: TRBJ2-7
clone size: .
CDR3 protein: CASSLEPDRGPREQYF
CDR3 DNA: TGTGCCAGCAGCTTGGAACCTGACAGGGGGCCCAGGGAGCAGTACTTC